These 3 T cell receptor beta chains originate from one sample sequenced in a study of sequential checkpoint blockade in melanoma (dated by TCRdb to between 2017 and 2020). The sample's treatment or condition label is to be understood as: randomized to nivolumab then ipilimumab (arm A) or the reverse (arm B). Library method: the immunoSEQ multiplex PCR assay. Imported from immuneACCESS, the table was reduced by TCRdb to in-frame sequences with V and J called. These copies leave out some clones; in studies compared against another copy, an unresolved V gene accounts for under half, and the cause of the remainder is not known. A total of about 3,500 clones appear in this sample, roughly a sixth of them only once. The top ten hold approximately 14% of the sample. The material was tumor tissue (inferred from file names), obtained from a patient given nivolumab and ipilimumab in sequence. The origin of the receptors is a human donor with melanoma.

This clone was counted a few times. The V gene is TRBV6-8, the J gene TRBJ2-1, with TRBD2 matching 10 bases. The CDR3 runs to 14 residues. The J segment lost 7 bases and the V segment lost 7 bases, leaving 7 bases of the junction unmatched. CDR1 and CDR2 from the germline V gene are MNHGY and SAAAGT. CDR3 amino acids: CASTPSGRANEQFF. The CDR3, as DNA: TGTGCCAGCACTCCGAGCGGGAGGGCAAATGAGCAGTTCTTC.

V is TRBV6-8 and J is TRBJ2-3; 11 positions match TRBD2. This CDR3 region has 17 residues. V was pared by 4 bases and J by 4 bases, with 10 bases of the junction left unmatched. The germline CDR1 and CDR2 sequences are MNHGY and SAAAGT. The CDR3 sequence is CASSSTATSGTADTQYF. Written as DNA, the CDR3 is TGTGCCAGCAGTTCCACAGCGACTAGCGGGACGGCAGATACGCAGTATTTT.

The chain recombines TRBV15 with TRBJ2-5; unclear D gene. The CDR3 is 15 amino acids. Trimming took 5 bases from V and 0 from J, leaving 13 bases between them. The V gene's germline CDR1 is LNHNV and CDR2 YYDKDF (reference sequence). CDR3 sequence: CATSATRSYQETQYF. The DNA for the CDR3 is TGTGCCACCAGCGCAACCCGGTCGTACCAAGAGACCCAGTACTTC.